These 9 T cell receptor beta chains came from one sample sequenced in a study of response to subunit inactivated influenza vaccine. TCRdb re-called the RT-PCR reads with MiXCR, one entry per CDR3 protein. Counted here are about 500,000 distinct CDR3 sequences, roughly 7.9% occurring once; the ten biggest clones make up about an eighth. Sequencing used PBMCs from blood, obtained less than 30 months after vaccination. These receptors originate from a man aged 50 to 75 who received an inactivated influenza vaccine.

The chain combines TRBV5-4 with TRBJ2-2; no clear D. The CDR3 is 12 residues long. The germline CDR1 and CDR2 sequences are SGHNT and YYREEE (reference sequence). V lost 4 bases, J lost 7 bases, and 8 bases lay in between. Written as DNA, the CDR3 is TGTGCCAGCAGCGACTGGCTCGGGGAGCTGTTTTTT. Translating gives CASSDWLGELFF.

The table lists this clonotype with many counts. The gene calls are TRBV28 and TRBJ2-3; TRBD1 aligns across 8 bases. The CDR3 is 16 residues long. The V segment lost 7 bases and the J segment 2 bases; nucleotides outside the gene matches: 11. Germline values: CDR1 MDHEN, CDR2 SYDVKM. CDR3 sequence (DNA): TGTGCCAGCAACCCCGGGACAGGAGGTCTCACAGATACGCAGTATTTT. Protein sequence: CASNPGTGGLTDTQYF.

CDR3 protein: CSVVGSGNTGELFF. CDR3 coding DNA: TGCAGCGTTGTAGGTAGCGGGAACACCGGGGAGCTGTTTTTT. This rearrangement joins TRBV29-1 to TRBJ2-2, with a possible D match to TRBD2 (6 bases). The V gene's germline CDR1 is SQVTM and CDR2 ANQGSEA. The CDR3 runs 14 residues. V shed 4 bases and J shed 1 base, with 10 bases lying between them.

The CDR3 reads CASSVPLGTQYF. The DNA of the CDR3 is TGTGCCAGCAGCGTGCCTTTAGGGACCCAGTACTTC. The chain links TRBV6-6 to TRBJ2-5, with D uncertain. The CDR3 contains 12 residues. Trimming cost V 6 bases and J 7 bases, with 12 bases left between them. From germline, CDR1 is MNHNY and CDR2 SVGAGI (reference sequence).

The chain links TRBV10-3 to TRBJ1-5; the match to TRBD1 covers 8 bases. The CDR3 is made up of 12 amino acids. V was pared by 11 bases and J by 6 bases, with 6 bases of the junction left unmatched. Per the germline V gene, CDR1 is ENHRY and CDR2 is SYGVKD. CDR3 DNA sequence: TGTGCCCACGGACAGGGTGCTCAGCCCCAGCATTTT. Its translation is CAHGQGAQPQHF.

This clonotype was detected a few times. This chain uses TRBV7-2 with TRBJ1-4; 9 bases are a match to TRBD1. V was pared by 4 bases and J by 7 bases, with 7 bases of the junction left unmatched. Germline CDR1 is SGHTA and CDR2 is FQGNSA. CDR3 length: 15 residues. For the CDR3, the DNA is TGTGCCAGCAGCTCCTTAACAGGGGGCGGTGAAAAACTGTTTTTT. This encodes CASSSLTGGGEKLFF.

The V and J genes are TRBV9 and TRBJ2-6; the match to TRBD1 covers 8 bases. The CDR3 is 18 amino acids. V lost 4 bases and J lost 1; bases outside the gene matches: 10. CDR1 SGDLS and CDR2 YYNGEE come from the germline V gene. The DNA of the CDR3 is TGTGCCAGCAGCCCCGCAGGGGGCGCCGGATCTGGGGCCAACGTCCTGACTTTC. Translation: CASSPAGGAGSGANVLTF.

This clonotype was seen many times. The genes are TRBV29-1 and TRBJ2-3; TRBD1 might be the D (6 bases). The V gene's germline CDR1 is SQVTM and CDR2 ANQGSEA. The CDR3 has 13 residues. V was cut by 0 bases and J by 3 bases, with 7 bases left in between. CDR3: CSVEEGGTDTQYF. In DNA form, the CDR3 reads TGCAGCGTTGAAGAAGGGGGTACAGATACGCAGTATTTT.

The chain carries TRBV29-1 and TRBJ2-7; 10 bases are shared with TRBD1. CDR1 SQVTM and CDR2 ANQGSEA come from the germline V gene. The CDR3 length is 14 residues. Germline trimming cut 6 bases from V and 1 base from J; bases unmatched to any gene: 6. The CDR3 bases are TGCAGCGTCTCACTGGGACAGGGGTCCTACGAGCAGTACTTC. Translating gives CSVSLGQGSYEQYF.